This T cell receptor beta chain was sequenced for a study of CD8 T cells in Susac syndrome. Reverse transcription of about 0.45 to 1 ug RNA was performed with random hexamers. TCRdb processed the immunoSEQ multiplex PCR reads anew with MiXCR; each CDR3 protein has one entry. The sample consists of roughly 200,000 distinct CDR3 sequences, roughly 96% of them appearing once. The CDR3 sequence is 18 residues long. Trimming cost V 2 bases and J 2 bases; bases outside gene matches: 10. From germline, CDR1 is SGHVS and CDR2 FQNEAQ. The CD8+ and CD4+ T cells were negatively isolated, with the TEMRA cells enriched by FACS.

The V gene is TRBV7-8, the J gene TRBJ2-3; 10 bases are shared with TRBD2. This sequence originates from a human donor with multiple sclerosis. The sample comprised CD8+ T cells from PBMCs. CDR3 loop: CASSLTRWGTSDTDTQYF. Here the CDR3 DNA reads TGTGCCAGCAGCTTAACCAGATGGGGGACTAGCGACACAGATACGCAGTATTTT.